A selection of T cell receptor beta chains follows, all from one sample in a study of post-analysis software for immune sequencing data. MiXCR, applied by TCRdb to the PCR reads, yields one record per CDR3 protein. The sample contains some 240,000 distinct CDR3 sequences, around 34% of which appear only once. The sample consisted of blood. These receptors all stem from a girl between 5 and 17 years old with multiple sclerosis. Both conserved end residues are part of each CDR3. Each record gives: D gene, V gene, J gene, clone size, CDR3 DNA, CDR3 protein. D genes are given only for firm matches. Where a row states a size, it is once, few, many or the class of an expanded clone; other rows omit it.

TRBD2	TRBV15	TRBJ2-3	NA	TGTGCCACCAGCAGAGATAGGGCGGGAGGAGCTACAGATACGCAGTATTTT	CATSRDRAGGATDTQYF
TRBD2	TRBV29-1	TRBJ2-2	NA	TGCAGCGTCAGAGCTAGCGGGAAAAACACCGGGGAGCTGTTTTTT	CSVRASGKNTGELFF
TRBD2	TRBV28	TRBJ2-1	many	TGTGCCAGCAGCCAACCGGCTAGCGGGACACGTGAGCAGTTCTTC	CASSQPASGTREQFF
TRBD1	TRBV4-1	TRBJ2-5	NA	TGCGCCAGCAGCCAAGTGGCAGGGGGCAGAAAGACCCAGTACTTC	CASSQVAGGRKTQYF
NA	TRBV7-7	TRBJ2-5	many	TGTGCCAGCAGCTTAGGCGGGTACCAAGAGACCCAGTACTTC	CASSLGGYQETQYF
NA	TRBV6-2/TRBV6-3	TRBJ1-3	NA	TGTGCCAGCAGCTACGAGGTTCGGCGGTACACCATATATTTT	CASSYEVRRYTIYF
NA	TRBV7-2	TRBJ2-5	many	TGTGCCAGCAGGCGAGTCCAAGAGACCCAGTACTTC	CASRRVQETQYF
TRBD2	TRBV5-4	TRBJ2-3	many	TGTGCCAGCAGCCCTAGCGGGAGGGGCTACACAGATACGCAGTATTTT	CASSPSGRGYTDTQYF
TRBD2	TRBV20-1	TRBJ2-5	NA	TGCAGTGCCATAATTTGGGGACTAGCAAGCGAGACCCAGTACTTC	CSAIIWGLASETQYF
NA	TRBV20-1	TRBJ2-2	few	TGCAGTGCTTCCGTCCGCGTGTCCGGGGAGCTGTTTTTT	CSASVRVSGELFF
NA	TRBV3-1	TRBJ2-1	NA	TGTGCCAGCAGCCAGACCGGAGAGCAGTTCTTC	CASSQTGEQFF
NA	TRBV7-9	TRBJ1-2	many	TGTGCCAGCAGCTCAATCCAGTTTACCTATGGCTACACCTTC	CASSSIQFTYGYTF
NA	TRBV6-1	TRBJ2-7	NA	TGTGCCAGCGGGAAAGCCGTTTCCTACGAGCAGTACTTC	CASGKAVSYEQYF
NA	TRBV5-1	TRBJ2-7	NA	TGCGCCAGCAGCTTCAGGGGTATTGAGTCCGAGCAGTACTTC	CASSFRGIESEQYF
NA	TRBV7-9	TRBJ1-1	many	TGTGCCGGCGGCGTGGAGGGCAACACTGAAGCTTTCTTT	CAGGVEGNTEAFF
NA	TRBV7-9	TRBJ2-2	NA	TGTGCCAGCAGCCCCTCCCCGAGGGGAACCGGGGAGCTGTTTTTT	CASSPSPRGTGELFF
NA	TRBV7-6	TRBJ2-5	many	TGTGCCAGCAGCGGCACGGGGGAGACCCAGTACTTC	CASSGTGETQYF
NA	TRBV24-1	TRBJ2-5	NA	TGTGCCACCAGTGACCGAGGACCTAGCCGAGAGACCCAGTACTTC	CATSDRGPSRETQYF
TRBD1	TRBV28	TRBJ1-4	NA	TGTGCCAGCAGTCCCAGACAGGGGGCAACTAATGAAAAACTGTTTTTT	CASSPRQGATNEKLFF
NA	TRBV7-3	TRBJ2-3	many	TGTGCCAGCAGCTTAACGTTCGGCAGGGGAACAGATACGCAGTATTTT	CASSLTFGRGTDTQYF
NA	TRBV5-1	TRBJ1-2	once	TGCGCCAGCAGCGGAGGAGGGAATAACTATGGCTACACCTTC	CASSGGGNNYGYTF
TRBD1	TRBV11-2	TRBJ1-1	NA	TGTGCCAGCAGCTACCCGGGACAGCTCATGAACACTGAAGCTTTCTTT	CASSYPGQLMNTEAFF
TRBD1	TRBV12-3/TRBV12-4	TRBJ1-1	NA	TGTGCCAGCAGTTTACGTGGACAGGGAGGCACTGAAGCTTTCTTT	CASSLRGQGGTEAFF
NA	TRBV10-1	TRBJ2-3	many	TGCGCCAGCGGGGGGCGGAGGACAGATACGCAGTATTTT	CASGGRRTDTQYF
TRBD1	TRBV11-2	TRBJ2-5	many	TGTGCCAGCAGCCCGGGACAGGGGCCTGAGACCCAGTACTTC	CASSPGQGPETQYF
NA	TRBV7-3	TRBJ2-3	NA	TGTGCCAGCAGCTTAAGAGGTGCGGCTAGCGCTACAGATACGCAGTATTTT	CASSLRGAASATDTQYF
NA	TRBV28	TRBJ2-5	few	TGTGCCAGTCAGGGGGGGTGGGAGACCCAGTACTTC	CASQGGWETQYF
NA	TRBV20-1	TRBJ2-1	few	TGCAGTGCTAGAGATCTTGAGGGCCAGGGTGGAAATGAGCAGTTCTTC	CSARDLEGQGGNEQFF
TRBD2	TRBV20-1	TRBJ2-5	NA	TGCAGTGAAGTAGCGGGGAATGATTGGAATGAGCAGTACTTC	CSEVAGNDWNEQYF
TRBD1	TRBV20-1	TRBJ1-5	few	TGCAGTGCTAGAGATCGACGGACAGGGGGCTCTCTTACTAATCAGCCCCAGCATTTT	CSARDRRTGGSLTNQPQHF
TRBD2	TRBV4-1	TRBJ2-1	NA	TGCGCCAGCAGCCACCAAACTAGCGGCTACAATGAGCAGTTCTTC	CASSHQTSGYNEQFF
NA	TRBV7-9	TRBJ2-2	NA	TGTGCCAGCAGCTTAGCCCCTGGCCAGGGGTGGACCGGGGAGCTGTTTTTT	CASSLAPGQGWTGELFF
NA	TRBV15	TRBJ2-7	few	TGTGCCACCAGCAGAGAGTACGAAGCCTACGAGCAGTACTTC	CATSREYEAYEQYF
TRBD2	TRBV2	TRBJ2-1	many	TGTGCCAGCAGTGAAGTGGCTAGCGGGAGGGCCGGTGAGCAGTTCTTC	CASSEVASGRAGEQFF
NA	TRBV6-6	TRBJ2-5	many	TGTGCCAGCAGTTCCCAAGGTTCTGAGACCCAGTACTTC	CASSSQGSETQYF
TRBD2	TRBV12-3/TRBV12-4	TRBJ2-7	NA	TGTGCCAGCAGTTTAGGGGAGGGTCCTAAACGCTACGAGCAGTACTTC	CASSLGEGPKRYEQYF
TRBD2	TRBV7-2	TRBJ2-1	NA	TGTGCCAGCAGGGGACTAGCGGGAGCAAGGGACTCCTACAATGAGCAGTTCTTC	CASRGLAGARDSYNEQFF
NA	TRBV15	TRBJ1-6	few	TGTGCCACCAGCAACAGCAGCTCCTATAATTCACCCCTCCACTTT	CATSNSSSYNSPLHF
NA	TRBV3-1	TRBJ2-2	NA	TGTGCCAGCAGCCATGGAGACACCGGGGAGCTGTTTTTT	CASSHGDTGELFF
TRBD2	TRBV4-1	TRBJ2-1	NA	TGCGCCGGCAGCCAAGAGCGAAGCGGGAGTGGGGAGCAGTTCTTC	CAGSQERSGSGEQFF
NA	TRBV5-1	TRBJ2-1	many	TGCGCCAGCAAAGGACTTGACAATGAGCAGTTCTTC	CASKGLDNEQFF
TRBD2	TRBV19	TRBJ2-1	many	TGTGCCAGTAGCGGGAGGGTTTACAATGAGCAGTTCTTC	CASSGRVYNEQFF
TRBD2	TRBV7-3	TRBJ2-1	NA	TGTGCCAGCAGCTTCCTTAATCCCAGTCGGGGGGTCTCCTACAATGAGCAGTTCTTC	CASSFLNPSRGVSYNEQFF
TRBD1	TRBV20-1	TRBJ2-7	many	TGCAGTGCTGGGGGACAGGGGGCTCCCGAGCAGTACTTC	CSAGGQGAPEQYF
TRBD1	TRBV28	TRBJ1-2	many	TGTGCCAGCAGTCGACAGGGGTTGAGGAACTATGGCTACACCTTC	CASSRQGLRNYGYTF
TRBD1	TRBV27	TRBJ1-1	many	TGTGCCAGCAGCACGACAGGGAGTGGTACTGAAGCTTTCTTT	CASSTTGSGTEAFF
TRBD1	TRBV2	TRBJ2-2	once	TGTGCCAGCAGTGAAGACAGGGGGCCGGACGGGGAGCTGTTTTTT	CASSEDRGPDGELFF
TRBD2	TRBV7-8	TRBJ2-1	many	TGTGCCAGCAGCGCCATGGGGGGGAACAATGAGCAGTTCTTC	CASSAMGGNNEQFF
NA	TRBV12-3/TRBV12-4	TRBJ2-3	many	TGTGCCATCGCTTTGACCAAGGGGTGGACAGATACGCAGTATTTT	CAIALTKGWTDTQYF
NA	TRBV15	TRBJ2-1	NA	TGTGCCACCGGAAAAGGGGTAAATGAGCAGTTCTTC	CATGKGVNEQFF
NA	TRBV29-1	TRBJ2-3	many	TGCAGCGCGGATGTTCTCTTGGGGGGCAGTACGCAGTATTTT	CSADVLLGGSTQYF
TRBD1	TRBV5-1	TRBJ1-6	many	TGCGCCAGCAGCTTGGACAGGGGGCATAATTCACCCCTCCACTTT	CASSLDRGHNSPLHF
NA	TRBV5-1	TRBJ1-5	many	TGCGCCAGCAGCGTAGGGCACGGCAATCAGCCCCAGCATTTT	CASSVGHGNQPQHF
NA	TRBV6-1	TRBJ2-3	NA	TGTGCCAGCAGTGGCACAACCGATACGCAGTATTTT	CASSGTTDTQYF